The clone carrying this TCR beta chain was detected a few times. Antigen: not known. TCRdb reprocessed the 5' RACE reads with MiXCR, giving one entry per CDR3 protein. The sample has roughly 330,000 distinct CDR3 sequences; approximately 7% are singletons. This sample was included in a study of T cells after yellow fever vaccination. Study results and limitations: Boosting was followed by the reappearance of most primary-vaccination clones (around 95% CD4, roughly 90% CD8). Clonotypes appearing in both CD4 and CD8 compartments existed, and their share was small.

V was shortened by 5 bases and J by 8 bases, with 21 bases between the two germline ends. The CDR3 sequence is 15 residues long. Germline CDR1 is MNHNS and CDR2 is SASEGT. The chain employs TRBV6-1 and TRBJ1-2, with D unresolved. This clonotype was obtained from a man aged 18 to 30 who received the YFV17D yellow fever vaccine. The starting material was PBMCs, obtained more than 35 days after the first yellow fever vaccination. The DNA of the CDR3 is TGTGCCAGCAGTAGCCCACCCATAGGACGAGGCGGCTACACCTTC. Protein product: CASSSPPIGRGGYTF.